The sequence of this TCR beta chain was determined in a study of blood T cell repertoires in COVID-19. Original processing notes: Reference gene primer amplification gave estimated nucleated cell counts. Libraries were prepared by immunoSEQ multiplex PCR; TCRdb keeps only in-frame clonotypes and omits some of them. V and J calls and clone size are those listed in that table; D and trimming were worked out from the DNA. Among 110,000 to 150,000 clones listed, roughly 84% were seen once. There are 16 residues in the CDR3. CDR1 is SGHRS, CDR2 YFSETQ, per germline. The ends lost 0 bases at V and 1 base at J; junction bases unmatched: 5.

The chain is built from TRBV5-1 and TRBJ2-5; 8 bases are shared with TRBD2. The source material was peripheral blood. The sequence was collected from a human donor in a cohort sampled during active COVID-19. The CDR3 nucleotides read TGCGCCAGCAGCTTGGGGTCTAGCGGGCCCCAAGAGACCCAGTACTTC. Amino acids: CASSLGSSGPQETQYF.